Presented here are 24 T cell receptor beta chains from one specimen sequenced in a study of radiation and T cells in renal cell carcinoma. Assay: immunoSEQ multiplex PCR; the TCRdb copy retains only in-frame clones and omits some. The sample includes some 150,000 clones, approximately 86% of them seen just once. Time point of the sample: blood 4 weeks post-SBRT, at nephrectomy. Treatment here: 15 Gy SBRT to primary tumor, nephrectomy 4 weeks later. The specimen was blood, collected from a patient whose treatment included radiotherapy and nephrectomy. Receptors originate from a woman in her 50s with renal cell carcinoma.

This clone was found a few times. V and J are TRBV5-1 and TRBJ1-1; TRBD1 agrees at 11 bases. The germline gives CDR1 SGHRS, CDR2 YFSETQ. The CDR3 covers 15 residues. The ends lost 7 bases at V and 5 bases at J; junction bases unmatched: 10. The CDR3 nucleotides read TGCGCCAGCGGTCGGACAGGGGGCGCGGGGACTGAAGCTTTCTTT. Its translation is CASGRTGGAGTEAFF.

The rearrangement links TRBV28 to TRBJ2-7; TRBD1 matches at 8 bases. This CDR3 contains 14 residues. In germline, CDR1 is MDHEN, CDR2 SYDVKM. The ends lost 7 bases at V and 0 bases at J; junction bases unmatched: 5. CDR3 sequence reads: CASKGQDSSYEQYF. The CDR3 DNA is TGTGCCAGCAAGGGACAGGATAGCTCCTACGAGCAGTACTTC.

CDR3 DNA: TGTGCCAGCTCACCTCTAGCGGGGAGCACAGATACGCAGTATTTT. It codes for CASSPLAGSTDTQYF. The chain employs TRBV18 and TRBJ2-3; 9 bases fit TRBD2. Germline CDR1 reads KGHSH; CDR2 reads LQKENI. There are 15 residues in the CDR3. The junction had 1 base not matched to a gene; V was cut back by 3 bases and J by 0 bases.

The chain combines TRBV9 with TRBJ2-7, with D possibly TRBD2 on 7 matching bases. Germline CDR1 reads SGDLS; CDR2 reads YYNGEE. CDR3 length: 18 residues. The V end lost 0 bases, the J end lost 1 base, and 20 bases lay between the germline ends. The CDR3 sequence: CASSVGPGAGVGSYEQYF. DNA of the CDR3: TGTGCCAGCAGCGTAGGCCCGGGGGCGGGAGTTGGGTCCTACGAGCAGTACTTC.

The chain links TRBV9 to TRBJ2-3, with D possibly TRBD1 on 6 matching bases. The CDR3 is 14 residues long. V dropped 4 bases and J dropped 3 bases, with 12 bases sitting between them. Germline loops: CDR1 SGDLS, CDR2 YYNGEE. The CDR3 here is CASSPNRATDTQYF. The CDR3 DNA sequence: TGTGCCAGCAGCCCCAACAGGGCAACAGATACGCAGTATTTT.

J is TRBJ2-7 and V is TRBV5-1; 10 nucleotides match TRBD2. The CDR3 sequence is 15 residues long. Germline CDR1 is SGHRS and CDR2 is YFSETQ. The trim removed 1 base at V and 7 bases at J, leaving 8 bases unmatched. CDR3 amino acids: CASSLRASGSGEQYF. The CDR3 DNA reads TGCGCCAGCAGCTTGAGGGCTAGCGGGAGTGGAGAGCAGTACTTC.

The rearrangement uses TRBV6-5 and TRBJ1-2; 7 bases align to TRBD1. Germline CDR1 MNHEY, CDR2 SVGAGI. This CDR3 is 15 amino acids long. Unmatched junction bases numbered 11, after V lost 6 bases and J lost 4 bases. CDR3 coding DNA: TGTGCCAGCAGCCGAGGGACAGACGAACTCTATGGCTACACCTTC. Protein sequence: CASSRGTDELYGYTF.

The chain is built from TRBV7-2 and TRBJ1-5; D uncertain. Trimming shortened V by 5 bases and J by 2 bases, and 13 bases separated the two germline ends. Germline assignment: CDR1 SGHTA and CDR2 FQGNSA. The CDR3 is 15 residues long. The CDR3 DNA sequence: TGTGCCAGCAGCCTCGGGAGGCCGCGCAATCAGCCCCAGCATTTT. This translates into CASSLGRPRNQPQHF.

This chain connects TRBV5-1 to TRBJ2-1; D possibly corresponds to TRBD1 (5 bases). The ends were cut back, 3 bases at V and 6 bases at J, with 7 bases in the middle. The CDR3 consists of 12 residues. Germline lookup yields CDR1 SGHRS and CDR2 YFSETQ. CDR3 DNA: TGCGCCAGCAGCTCCCAGGGCAATGAGCAGTTCTTC. Its translation: CASSSQGNEQFF.

The chain combines TRBV5-1 with TRBJ2-1, with 8 bases aligning to TRBD2. The J segment lost 5 bases and the V segment lost 5 bases, leaving 6 bases of the junction unmatched. This CDR3 is built from 14 residues. CDR1 and CDR2 (germline): SGHRS, YFSETQ. CDR3 region: CASSRGGADNEQFF. CDR3 in DNA: TGCGCCAGCAGTCGGGGGGGCGCTGACAATGAGCAGTTCTTC.

V and J are TRBV7-2 and TRBJ1-3; D is perhaps TRBD1 (6 bases). Germline loops: CDR1 SGHTA, CDR2 FQGNSA. Between the trimmed V and J ends, which lost 4 bases and 0 bases, there was a span of 13 bases. This CDR3 has 16 amino acids. This CDR3 reads CASSSLDRNSGNTIYF. The CDR3 bases are TGTGCCAGCAGCTCGCTAGACAGGAACTCTGGAAACACCATATATTTT.

The CDR3 nucleotides read TGTGCCAGCAGCTTAGATCGCAGGGACACTGAAGCTTTCTTT. Translated: CASSLDRRDTEAFF. This chain uses TRBV11-3 with TRBJ1-1; TRBD1 is a possible D gene (5 bases). Trimming removed 0 bases at V and 3 bases at J, with 8 bases between. The CDR3 totals 14 residues. The germline gives CDR1 SGHNT, CDR2 YENEEA.

This sequence joins TRBV5-1 and TRBJ2-6, with D unresolved. Germline CDR1 reads SGHRS; CDR2 reads YFSETQ. This CDR3 is 15 amino acids long. The V and J ends lost 1 base and 4 bases respectively, with 9 bases between them. The CDR3 sequence is CASSLLLSGANVLTF. The CDR3 region has the DNA TGCGCCAGCAGCTTGTTGCTCTCGGGGGCCAACGTCCTGACTTTC. The whole variable domain, remainder taken from reference TRBV5-1 and TRBJ2-6, is KAGVTQTPRYLIKTRGQQVTLSCSPISGHRSVSWYQQTPGQGLQFLFEYFSETQRNKGNFPGRFSGRQFSNSRSEMNVSTLELGDSALYLCASSLLLSGANVLTFGAGSRLTVL.

CDR3 nucleotide sequence: TGTGCCAGTAGTATTCTTCAGGAGTATAGCAATCAGCCCCAGCATTTT. It codes for CASSILQEYSNQPQHF. The chain couples TRBV19 to TRBJ1-5; D remains ambiguous. Trimming cost V 3 bases and J 0 bases, with 12 bases left between them. The germline V gene has CDR1 LNHDA and CDR2 SQIVND (reference sequence). This CDR3 has 16 residues. The complete variable domain, with remaining parts taken from reference TRBV19 and TRBJ1-5, reads DGGITQSPKYLFRKEGQNVTLSCEQNLNHDAMYWYRQDPGQGLRLIYYSQIVNDFQKGDIAEGYSVSREKKESFPLTVTSAQKNPTAFYLCASSILQEYSNQPQHFGDGTRLSIL.

The V gene is TRBV29-1, the J gene TRBJ2-5, with a weak D call TRBD1 (6 bases). The CDR3 spans 13 residues. Germline assignment: CDR1 SQVTM and CDR2 ANQGSEA. V was cut by 7 bases and J by 7 bases, with 19 bases left in between. CDR3 in DNA: TGCAGCGGGGACCCCACAGGGTTTGGGACCCAGTACTTC. As protein: CSGDPTGFGTQYF.

The chain employs TRBV6-4 and TRBJ2-2, with a weak D call TRBD2 (7 bases). CDR1 and CDR2 from the germline V gene are MRHNA and SNTAGT. The CDR3 sequence is 17 residues long. The V end was cut by 5 bases, the J end by 5 bases, with 21 bases between. The CDR3 region has the DNA TGTGCCAGCAGTTCCACCTGGGGGGGCCATAGGACCGGGGAGCTGTTTTTT. It specifies CASSSTWGGHRTGELFF.

This rearrangement joins TRBV15 to TRBJ1-3; D is uncertain. V lost 1 base and J 3 bases, leaving 7 bases between the germline ends. The CDR3 consists of 14 residues. Per the germline V gene, CDR1 is LNHNV and CDR2 is YYDKDF (reference sequence). The CDR3 DNA is TGTGCCACCAGCAGAGGGGCGGGTGGAAACACCATATATTTT. It codes for CATSRGAGGNTIYF.

The CDR3 loop reads CSASLGSQAFF. The DNA for the CDR3 is TGCAGTGCTAGCCTTGGGTCTCAAGCTTTCTTT. V usage is TRBV20-1 and J usage is TRBJ1-1; D is uncertain. Trimming removed 3 bases at V and 9 bases at J, with 11 bases between. The CDR3 is made up of 11 amino acids. The germline CDR1 and CDR2 sequences are DFQATT and SNEGSKA (reference sequence).

The chain employs TRBV18 and TRBJ1-1, with D unresolved. The CDR3 has 14 residues. V dropped 2 bases and J dropped 6 bases, with 13 bases sitting between them. Germline lookup yields CDR1 KGHSH and CDR2 LQKENI. CDR3 loop: CASSPREPSAEAFF. The CDR3, as DNA: TGTGCCAGCTCACCAAGGGAGCCAAGCGCTGAAGCTTTCTTT.

The V call is TRBV10-3, the J call TRBJ1-1; D call uncertain. The CDR3 totals 15 residues. Germline CDR1 and CDR2: ENHRY and SYGVKD. V was clipped by 3 bases and J by 0 bases, with 11 bases between them. The DNA for the CDR3 is TGTGCCATCAGTGACCTTTCGCTCCTGAACACTGAAGCTTTCTTT. It codes for CAISDLSLLNTEAFF.

Remarks on this clone: Distinct nucleotide sequences in the sample also encode this CDR3. The chain links TRBV9 to TRBJ2-5, with unresolved D. V was pared by 4 bases and J by 4 bases, with 8 bases between. CDR3 length equals 12 residues. Germline V lookup: CDR1 SGDLS, CDR2 YYNGEE. The CDR3 is CASSSPRETQYF. The CDR3 DNA is TGTGCCAGCAGCTCTCCCAGAGAGACCCAGTACTTC. The whole variable domain, remainder taken from reference TRBV9 and TRBJ2-5, is DSGVTQTPKHLITATGQRVTLRCSPRSGDLSVYWYQQSLDQGLQFLIQYYNGEERAKGNILERFSAQQFPDLHSELNLSSLELGDSALYFCASSSPRETQYFGPGTRLLVL.

This chain uses TRBV7-2 with TRBJ1-1; TRBD1 is a possible D gene (5 bases). The CDR3 runs to 13 residues. Per germline, CDR1 SGHTA and CDR2 FQGNSA. Trimming shortened V by 1 base and J by 3 bases, and 6 bases separated the two germline ends. The DNA of the CDR3 is TGTGCCAGCAGCTTAGGAGGGGACACTGAAGCTTTCTTT. It yields the protein CASSLGGDTEAFF.

The rearrangement joins TRBV5-6 to TRBJ2-5; D possibly corresponds to TRBD1 (5 bases). Trimming shortened V by 6 bases and J by 0 bases, and 18 bases separated the two germline ends. Germline CDR1 is SGHDT and CDR2 is YYEEEE. The CDR3 totals 16 residues. The CDR3 protein is CASTQVGQTYQETQYF. The CDR3 region has the DNA TGTGCCAGCACCCAGGTGGGGCAGACGTACCAAGAGACCCAGTACTTC. The full variable domain, with the rest looked up from reference TRBV5-6 and TRBJ2-5, is DAGVTQSPTHLIKTRGQQVTLRCSPKSGHDTVSWYQQALGQGPQFIFQYYEEEERQRGNFPDRFSGHQFPNYSSELNVNALLLGDSALYLCASTQVGQTYQETQYFGPGTRLLVL.

V gene TRBV27 combines with J gene TRBJ2-5, with TRBD1 identical over 7 bases. Looked up from germline, CDR1 is MNHEY and CDR2 is SMNVEV (reference sequence). With V trimmed by 5 bases and J by 5 bases, 8 bases remained unmatched. The CDR3 is 14 amino acids. CDR3 coding DNA: TGTGCCAGCAGTCCGCGACAGGGAAGGGAGACCCAGTACTTC. This codes for CASSPRQGRETQYF.